This entry is about one TCR beta chain. This record belongs to a study of Ad26.COV2.S vaccination and SARS-CoV-2 variants. Study-level background: The vaccine Ad26.COV2.S was put into the muscle once, or twice with 56 days between.

The germline V gene has CDR1 GTSNPN and CDR2 SVGIG (reference sequence). This CDR3 contains 15 residues. Unmatched junction bases numbered 6, after V lost 3 bases and J lost 4 bases. Sequencing used immunoSEQ multiplex PCR; TCRdb keeps in-frame clones, though not all of them. This repertoire shows roughly 350,000 clones, approximately 90% found once; its top ten account for approximately 5%. The treatment denotes: about 20 received Ad26.COV2.S at low or high dose, single or two shots; 5 received placebo; per-sample allocation not given. Sampling occurred on day 63 after the first vaccine or placebo injection. Vaccination used an Ad26 vector expressing Wuhan-strain SARS-CoV-2 spike.

The genes are TRBV30 and TRBJ2-1, with 10 nucleotides matching TRBD1. This TCR came from a person aged 18-65 years who received the Ad26.COV2.S COVID-19 vaccine or a placebo. The sequences come from peripheral blood, collected in a trial of Ad26.COV2.S vaccine versus placebo. This CDR3 reads CAWSLGQGVYNEQFF. The DNA for the CDR3 is TGTGCCTGGAGCCTCGGACAGGGGGTGTACAATGAGCAGTTCTTC.